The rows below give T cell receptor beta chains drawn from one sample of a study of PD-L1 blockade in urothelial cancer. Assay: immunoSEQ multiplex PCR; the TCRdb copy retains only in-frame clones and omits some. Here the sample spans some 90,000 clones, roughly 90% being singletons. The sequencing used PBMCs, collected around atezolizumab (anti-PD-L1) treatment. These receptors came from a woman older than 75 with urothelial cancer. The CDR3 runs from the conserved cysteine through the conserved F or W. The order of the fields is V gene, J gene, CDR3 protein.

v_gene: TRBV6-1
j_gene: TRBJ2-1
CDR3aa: CASSESFGTSHEQFF

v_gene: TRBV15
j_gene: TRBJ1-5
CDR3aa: CATSRDPGTGMISNQPQHF

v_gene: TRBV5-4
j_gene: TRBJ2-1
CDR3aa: CASSRTSGRVNEQFF

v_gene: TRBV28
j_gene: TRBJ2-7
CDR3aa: CASSPTAGAGEQYF

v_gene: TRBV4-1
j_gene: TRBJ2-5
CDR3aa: CASSQQGARETQYF

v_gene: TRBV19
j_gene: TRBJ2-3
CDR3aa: CASSMGEREHADTQYF

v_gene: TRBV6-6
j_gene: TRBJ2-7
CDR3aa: CASSRTEFLLSYEQYF

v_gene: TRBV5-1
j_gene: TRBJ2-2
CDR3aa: CASSWTSGRNGELFF

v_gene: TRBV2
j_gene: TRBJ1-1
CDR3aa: CASTIGGLVTEAFF

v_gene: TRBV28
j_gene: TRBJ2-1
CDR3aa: CASSSQDYIDEQFF

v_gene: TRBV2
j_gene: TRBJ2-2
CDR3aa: CASSEGQGNTGELFF

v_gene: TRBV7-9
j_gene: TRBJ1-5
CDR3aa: CASSRDSSGQPQHF

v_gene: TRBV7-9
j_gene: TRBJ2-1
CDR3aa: CASSPGLGNIEQFF

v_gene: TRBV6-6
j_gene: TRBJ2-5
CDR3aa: CASSDLQGETQYF

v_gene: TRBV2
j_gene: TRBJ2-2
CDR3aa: CASSELMTSLGSGELFF

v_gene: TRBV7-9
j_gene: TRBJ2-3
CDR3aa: CASSSGQGGATDTQYF

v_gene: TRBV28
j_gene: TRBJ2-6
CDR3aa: CASRRSGPGANVLTF

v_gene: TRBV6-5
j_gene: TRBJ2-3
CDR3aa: CASSYSMVGTDTQYF

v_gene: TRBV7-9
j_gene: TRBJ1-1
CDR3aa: CASSLVGVNTEAFF

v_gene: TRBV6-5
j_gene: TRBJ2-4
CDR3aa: CASSFAQGIQYF

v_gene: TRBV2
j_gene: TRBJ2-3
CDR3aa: CASSRDRAGQDTQYF

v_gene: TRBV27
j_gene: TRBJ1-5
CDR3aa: CASSWDGQHSNQPQHF

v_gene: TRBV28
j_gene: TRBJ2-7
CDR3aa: CASTTQASEQYF

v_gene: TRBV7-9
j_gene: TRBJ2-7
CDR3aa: CASSLFVSQTIIYEQYF

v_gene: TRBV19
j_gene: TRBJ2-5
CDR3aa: CASNPGVGETQYF

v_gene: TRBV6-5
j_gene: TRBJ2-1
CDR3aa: CASRTGTSYGEQFF

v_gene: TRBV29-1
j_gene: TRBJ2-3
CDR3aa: CSVAGLAGVGTDTQYF

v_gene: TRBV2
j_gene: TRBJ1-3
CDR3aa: CASSAGGGRSGNTIYF

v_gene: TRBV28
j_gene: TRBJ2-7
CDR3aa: CASSPPGFEQYF

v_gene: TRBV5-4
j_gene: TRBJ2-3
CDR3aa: CASSLGPRGGDTQYF

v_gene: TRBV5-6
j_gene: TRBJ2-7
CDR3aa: CASSSDRGLIYEQYF

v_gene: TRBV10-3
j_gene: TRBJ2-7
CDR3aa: CAISESRTVPYEQYF

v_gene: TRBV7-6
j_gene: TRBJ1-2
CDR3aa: CASSLVGALGYTF

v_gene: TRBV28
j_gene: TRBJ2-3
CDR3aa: CASSSTRADTQYF

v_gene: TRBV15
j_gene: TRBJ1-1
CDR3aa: CATSRDLATTGRNTEAFF

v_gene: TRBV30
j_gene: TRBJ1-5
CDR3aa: CAWSPDTSNQPQHF

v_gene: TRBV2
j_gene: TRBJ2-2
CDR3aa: CASSPNGGDTGELFF

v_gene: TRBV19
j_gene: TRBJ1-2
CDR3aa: CASSMGRVGYTF

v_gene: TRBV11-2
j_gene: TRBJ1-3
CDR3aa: CASSSRQGGNTIYF

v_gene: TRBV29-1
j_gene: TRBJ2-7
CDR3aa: CSVASGSYEQYF

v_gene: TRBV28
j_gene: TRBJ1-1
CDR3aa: CASSRIGGRGRTEAFF

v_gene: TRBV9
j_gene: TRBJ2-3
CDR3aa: CASSVEPLAGASTDTQYF

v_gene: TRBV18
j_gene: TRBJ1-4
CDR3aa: CASSPQADRTEKLFF

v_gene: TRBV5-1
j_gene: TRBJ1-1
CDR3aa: CASSLDGLNTEAFF

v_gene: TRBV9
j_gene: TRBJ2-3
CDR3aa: CASSPQTGSGPDTQYF

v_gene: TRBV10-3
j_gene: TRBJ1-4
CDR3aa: CAISASPGQGRGTNEKLFF

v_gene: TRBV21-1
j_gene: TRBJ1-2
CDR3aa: CASSTTQGPYTF

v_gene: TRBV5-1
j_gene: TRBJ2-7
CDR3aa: CASSLEGKRNEQYF

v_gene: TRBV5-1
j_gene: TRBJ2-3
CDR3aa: CASSLRAGGITDTQYF

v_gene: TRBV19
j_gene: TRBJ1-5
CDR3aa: CASSEFTGIVSQPQHF

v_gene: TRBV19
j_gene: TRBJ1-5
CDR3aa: CASSMGQGDGSNQPQHF

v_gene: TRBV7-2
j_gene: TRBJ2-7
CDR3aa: CASSLLPVAGYEQYF

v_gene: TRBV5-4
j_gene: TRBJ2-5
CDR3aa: CASSPGGAGEGETQYF

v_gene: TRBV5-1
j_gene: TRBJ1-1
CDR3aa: CASSLARTGGSDAFF

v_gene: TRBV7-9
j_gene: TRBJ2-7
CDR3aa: CASRPTGAGYEQYF

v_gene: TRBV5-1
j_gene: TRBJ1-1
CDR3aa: CASSLQGRNTEAFF

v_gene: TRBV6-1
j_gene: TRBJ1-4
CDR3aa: CASRGQGGEKLFF

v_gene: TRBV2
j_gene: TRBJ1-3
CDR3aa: CASSESGRFSGNTIYF

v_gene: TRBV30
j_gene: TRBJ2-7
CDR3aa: CAWKASYEQYF